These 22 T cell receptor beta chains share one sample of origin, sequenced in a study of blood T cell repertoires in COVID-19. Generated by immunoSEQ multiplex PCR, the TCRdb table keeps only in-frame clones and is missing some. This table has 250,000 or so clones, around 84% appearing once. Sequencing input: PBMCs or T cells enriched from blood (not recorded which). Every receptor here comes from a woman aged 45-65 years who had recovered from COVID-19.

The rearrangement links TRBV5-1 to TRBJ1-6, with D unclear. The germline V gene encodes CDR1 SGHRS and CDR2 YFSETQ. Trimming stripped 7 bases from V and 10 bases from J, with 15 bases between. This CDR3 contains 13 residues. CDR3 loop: CASPLHGRSPLHF. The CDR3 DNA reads TGCGCCAGCCCTTTACATGGGAGGTCACCCCTCCACTTT.

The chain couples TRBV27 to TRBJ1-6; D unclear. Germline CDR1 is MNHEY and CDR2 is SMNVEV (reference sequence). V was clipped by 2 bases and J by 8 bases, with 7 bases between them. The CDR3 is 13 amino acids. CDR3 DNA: TGTGCCAGCAGTTTAAATCAGGATTCACCCCTCCACTTT. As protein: CASSLNQDSPLHF.

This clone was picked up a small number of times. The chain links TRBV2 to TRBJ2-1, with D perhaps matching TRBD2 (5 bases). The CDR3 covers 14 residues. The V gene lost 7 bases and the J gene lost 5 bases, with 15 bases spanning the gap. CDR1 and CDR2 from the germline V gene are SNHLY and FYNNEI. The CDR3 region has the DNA TGTGCCAGCATTATAGAGGGCCTCCACAATGAGCAGTTCTTC. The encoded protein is CASIIEGLHNEQFF.

The CDR3 DNA reads as TGTGCTAGTGGTTTGGTACGAGGAGGGGTAAAGTTCTTC. This gives the protein CASGLVRGGVKFF. J is TRBJ2-1 and V is TRBV12-5; perhaps TRBD2 as D (6 bases). Germline lookup yields CDR1 LGHNT and CDR2 FRNRAP. CDR3 size: 13 residues. The V end was cut by 0 bases, the J end by 14 bases, with 14 bases between.

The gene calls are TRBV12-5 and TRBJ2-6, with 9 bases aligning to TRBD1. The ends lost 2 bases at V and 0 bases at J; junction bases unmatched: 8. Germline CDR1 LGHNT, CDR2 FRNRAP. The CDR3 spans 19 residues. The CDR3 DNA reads TGTGCTAGTGGTTTGAAAACCGGGACAGGGAGCTCTGGGGCCAACGTCCTGACTTTC. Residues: CASGLKTGTGSSGANVLTF.

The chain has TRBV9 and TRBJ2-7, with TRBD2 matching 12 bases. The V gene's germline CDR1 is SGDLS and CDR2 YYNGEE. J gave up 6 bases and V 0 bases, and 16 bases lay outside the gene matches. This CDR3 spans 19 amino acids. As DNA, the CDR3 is TGTGCCAGCAGCGTAGCGTGCGGGACTAGCGGGCGGAAAGGAGGCGAGCAGTACTTC. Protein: CASSVACGTSGRKGGEQYF.

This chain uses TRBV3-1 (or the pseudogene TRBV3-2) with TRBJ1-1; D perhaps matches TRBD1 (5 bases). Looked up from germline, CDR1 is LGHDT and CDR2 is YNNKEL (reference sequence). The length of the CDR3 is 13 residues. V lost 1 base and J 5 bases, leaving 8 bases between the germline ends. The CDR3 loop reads CASSQGGRTEAFF. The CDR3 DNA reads TGTGCCAGCAGCCAAGGGGGCAGAACTGAAGCTTTCTTT.

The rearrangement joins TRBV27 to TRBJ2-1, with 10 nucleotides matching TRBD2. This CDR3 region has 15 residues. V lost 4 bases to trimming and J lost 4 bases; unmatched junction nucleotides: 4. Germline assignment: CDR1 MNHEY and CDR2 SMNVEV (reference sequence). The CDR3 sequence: CASSSTSGEYNEQFF. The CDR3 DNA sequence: TGTGCCAGCAGTTCCACTAGCGGGGAATACAATGAGCAGTTCTTC.

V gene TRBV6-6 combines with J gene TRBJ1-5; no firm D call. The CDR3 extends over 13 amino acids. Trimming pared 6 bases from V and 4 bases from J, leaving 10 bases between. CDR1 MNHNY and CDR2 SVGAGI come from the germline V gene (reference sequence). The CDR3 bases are TGTGCCAGCAGATTCTCACTAAATCAGCCCCAGCATTTT. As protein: CASRFSLNQPQHF.

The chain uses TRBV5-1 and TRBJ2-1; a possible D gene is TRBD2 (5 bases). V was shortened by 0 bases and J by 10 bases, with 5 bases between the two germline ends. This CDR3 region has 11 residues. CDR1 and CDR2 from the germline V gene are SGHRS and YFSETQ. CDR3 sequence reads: CASSLGLEQFF. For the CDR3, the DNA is TGCGCCAGCAGCTTGGGACTAGAGCAGTTCTTC.

CDR3 in amino acids: CASSMRRVASLHF. CDR3 DNA sequence: TGTGCCAGTAGTATGCGGCGGGTGGCCTCCCTCCACTTT. The chain has TRBV19 and TRBJ1-6; D not certain. This CDR3 spans 13 amino acids. V lost 3 bases and J lost 14, with 14 bases in between. The V gene's germline CDR1 is LNHDA and CDR2 SQIVND (reference sequence).

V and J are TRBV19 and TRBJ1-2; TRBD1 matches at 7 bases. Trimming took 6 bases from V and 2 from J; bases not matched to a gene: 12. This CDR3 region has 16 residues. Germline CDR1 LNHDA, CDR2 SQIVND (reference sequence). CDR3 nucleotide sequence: TGTGCCAGTAGCCCTCCCCGGACAGGTCCGAACTATGGCTACACCTTC. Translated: CASSPPRTGPNYGYTF.

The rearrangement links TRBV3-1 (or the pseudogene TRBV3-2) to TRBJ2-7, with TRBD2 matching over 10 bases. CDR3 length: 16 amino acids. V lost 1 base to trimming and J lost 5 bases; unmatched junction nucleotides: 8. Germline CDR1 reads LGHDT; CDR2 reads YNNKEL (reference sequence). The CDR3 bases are TGTGCCAGCAGCCAAGGAGCGCCTAGCGGGGGTAACGAGCAGTACTTC. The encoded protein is CASSQGAPSGGNEQYF.

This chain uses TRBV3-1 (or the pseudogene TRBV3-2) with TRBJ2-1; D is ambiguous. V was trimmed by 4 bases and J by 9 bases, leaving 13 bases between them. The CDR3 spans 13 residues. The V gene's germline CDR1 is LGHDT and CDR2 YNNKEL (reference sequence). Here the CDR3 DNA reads TGTGCCAGCAGCCGAAAGAGCCCCTCTGAGCAGTTCTTC. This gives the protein CASSRKSPSEQFF.

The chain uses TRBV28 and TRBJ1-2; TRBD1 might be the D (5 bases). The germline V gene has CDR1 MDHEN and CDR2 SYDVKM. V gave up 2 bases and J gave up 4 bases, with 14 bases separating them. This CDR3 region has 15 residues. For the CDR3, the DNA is TGTGCCAGCAGTTTAGTTCGGGCAGGGCGCTATGGCTACACCTTC. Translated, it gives CASSLVRAGRYGYTF.

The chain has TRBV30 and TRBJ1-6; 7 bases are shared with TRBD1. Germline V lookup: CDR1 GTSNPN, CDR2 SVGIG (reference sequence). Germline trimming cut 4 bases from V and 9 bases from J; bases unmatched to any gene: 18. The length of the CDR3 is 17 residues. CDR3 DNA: TGTGCCTGGAACAGGGGTGGGTCGATTGGACGGAGTTCACCCCTCCACTTT. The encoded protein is CAWNRGGSIGRSSPLHF.

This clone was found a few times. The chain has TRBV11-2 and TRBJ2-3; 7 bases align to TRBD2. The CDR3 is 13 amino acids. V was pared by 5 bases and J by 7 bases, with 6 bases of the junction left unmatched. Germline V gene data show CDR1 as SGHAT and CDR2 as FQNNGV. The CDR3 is CASSPGLEYTQYF. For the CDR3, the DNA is TGTGCCAGCAGCCCCGGACTAGAGTATACGCAGTATTTT.

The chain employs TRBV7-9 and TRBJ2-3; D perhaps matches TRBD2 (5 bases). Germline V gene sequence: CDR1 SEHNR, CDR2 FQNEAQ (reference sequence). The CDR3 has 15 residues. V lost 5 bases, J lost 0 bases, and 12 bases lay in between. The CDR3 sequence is CASSPSTGSTDTQYF. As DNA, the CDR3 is TGTGCCAGCAGCCCTTCGACGGGGAGCACAGATACGCAGTATTTT.

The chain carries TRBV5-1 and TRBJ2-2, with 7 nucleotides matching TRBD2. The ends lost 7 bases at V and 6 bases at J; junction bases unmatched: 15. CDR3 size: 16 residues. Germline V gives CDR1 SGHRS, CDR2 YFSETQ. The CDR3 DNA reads TGCGCCAGCCGGAGGGACCATCGGGGGGTCTCCGGGGAGCTGTTTTTT. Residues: CASRRDHRGVSGELFF.

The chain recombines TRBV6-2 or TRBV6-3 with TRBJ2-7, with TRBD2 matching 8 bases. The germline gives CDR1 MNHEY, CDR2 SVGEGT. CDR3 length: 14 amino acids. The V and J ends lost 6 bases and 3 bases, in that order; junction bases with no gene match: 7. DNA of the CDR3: TGTGCCAGCAGCTCCGGGACTAGGCTCTACGAGCAGTACTTC. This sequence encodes CASSSGTRLYEQYF.

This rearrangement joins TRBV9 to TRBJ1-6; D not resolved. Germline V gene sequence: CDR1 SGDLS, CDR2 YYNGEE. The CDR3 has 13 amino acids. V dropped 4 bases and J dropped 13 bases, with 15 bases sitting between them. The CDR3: CASSPSPEDPLHF. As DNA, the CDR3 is TGTGCCAGCAGCCCGAGTCCAGAGGATCCCCTCCACTTT.

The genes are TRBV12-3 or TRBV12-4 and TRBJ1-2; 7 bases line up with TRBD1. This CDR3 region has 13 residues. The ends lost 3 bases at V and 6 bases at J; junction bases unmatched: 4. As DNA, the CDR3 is TGTGCCAGCAGTTTGAATGGACAGGATGGCTACACCTTC. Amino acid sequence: CASSLNGQDGYTF.